These 16 T cell receptor beta chains were all obtained from the same sample, sequenced in a study of T cell repertoires in cytomegalovirus infection. In TCRdb, the reads were re-called with MiXCR into one record per CDR3 protein. The table shows hundreds of thousands of distinct CDR3 sequences, with around 11% occurring only once. Sequencing used PBMCs. The receptors were gathered from a human donor in good health (CMV status not recorded). Some clones in this sample may be carry-over from other donors' samples.

This clonotype was seen many times. This chain connects TRBV29-1 to TRBJ2-3; D may be TRBD1 (7 bases). With 7 bases removed from V and 2 bases from J, the gap between germline ends came to 16 bases. This CDR3 region has 14 residues. Germline V gene data show CDR1 as SQVTM and CDR2 as ANQGSEA. CDR3 sequence: CSADDRDSTDTQYF. CDR3 in DNA: TGCAGCGCTGATGACAGGGACTCCACAGATACGCAGTATTTT.

This clonotype was seen many times. The chain combines TRBV6-2 or TRBV6-3 with TRBJ1-2; D remains ambiguous. CDR3 length: 12 residues. Germline V gene lookup returns CDR1 MNHEY and CDR2 SVGEGT. Trimming removed 5 bases at V and 4 bases at J, with 8 bases between. The CDR3 nucleotides are TGTGCCAGCAGTCACCGACGCTATGGCTACACCTTC. Translation gives CASSHRRYGYTF.

The sample holds many counts of this clonotype. V usage is TRBV6-1 and J usage is TRBJ2-1; possibly TRBD2 for D (6 bases). V lost 1 base, J lost 0 bases, and 7 bases lay in between. The germline V gene encodes CDR1 MNHNS and CDR2 SASEGT. The CDR3 consists of 15 residues. This CDR3 is CASSEEEGSYNEQFF. In DNA, the CDR3 is TGTGCCAGCAGTGAAGAGGAGGGCTCCTACAATGAGCAGTTCTTC.

This rearrangement joins TRBV3-1 to TRBJ1-2; D perhaps matches TRBD1 (5 bases). Trimming removed 1 base from V and 2 bases from J, with 11 bases in between. The germline gives CDR1 LGHDT, CDR2 YNNKEL (reference sequence). The CDR3 is 15 residues long. The DNA for the CDR3 is TGTGCCAGCAGCCAAGGAAAAGGGACGAACTATGGCTACACCTTC. It codes for CASSQGKGTNYGYTF.

This clonotype was observed a handful of times. V gene TRBV2 combines with J gene TRBJ2-7; D tentatively reads TRBD1 or TRBD2 (6 bases each). This CDR3 comprises 15 residues. With 1 base removed from V and 1 base from J, the gap between germline ends came to 11 bases. Per germline, CDR1 SNHLY and CDR2 FYNNEI. CDR3 in amino acids: CASSEEGGRSYEQYF. DNA of the CDR3: TGTGCCAGCAGTGAAGAGGGGGGAAGGTCCTACGAGCAGTACTTC.

The chain is built from TRBV3-1 and TRBJ1-3; D possibly corresponds to TRBD1 (6 bases). Trimming removed 3 bases from V and 2 bases from J, with 8 bases in between. In germline, CDR1 is LGHDT, CDR2 YNNKEL (reference sequence). The CDR3 covers 14 residues. The CDR3 DNA reads as TGTGCCAGCAGCCATGGACAGCCTGGAAACACCATATATTTT. Amino acids: CASSHGQPGNTIYF.

This chain links TRBV2 with TRBJ2-1, with a weak D call TRBD2 (6 bases). Per the germline V gene, CDR1 is SNHLY and CDR2 is FYNNEI. The V end lost 11 bases, the J end lost 8 bases, and 22 bases lay between the germline ends. This CDR3 is 14 amino acids long. The CDR3 coding sequence is TGTGCCCGCCAACTTCTAGCGCCGAACCATGAGCAGTTCTTC. Its protein is CARQLLAPNHEQFF.

This clonotype was seen a few times. The chain couples TRBV30 to TRBJ2-1; 12 nucleotides agree with TRBD1. V lost 4 bases and J lost 4; bases outside the gene matches: 5. The CDR3 length is 15 residues. Germline V gene lookup returns CDR1 GTSNPN and CDR2 SVGIG (reference sequence). As DNA, the CDR3 is TGTGCCTGGACTCTGGGACAGGGGGCTTACAATGAGCAGTTCTTC. Amino acid sequence: CAWTLGQGAYNEQFF.

This clonotype was picked up a small number of times. The chain links TRBV20-1 to TRBJ2-5; 9 bases match TRBD2. This CDR3 region has 15 residues. V was pared by 3 bases and J by 5 bases, with 10 bases of the junction left unmatched. Germline CDR1 reads DFQATT; CDR2 reads SNEGSKA (reference sequence). CDR3 sequence reads: CSARGLAGSIETQYF. In nucleotides, the CDR3 is TGCAGTGCTAGGGGGCTAGCGGGGTCAATCGAGACCCAGTACTTC.

This clonotype was counted between two and nine times. The rearrangement links TRBV2 to TRBJ1-4; 10 nucleotides align to TRBD1. CDR3 length equals 18 residues. J was trimmed by 6 bases and V by 2 bases; bases with no gene match: 12. Per the germline V gene, CDR1 is SNHLY and CDR2 is FYNNEI. The CDR3: CASSEWRGTGVIDEKLFF. As DNA, the CDR3 is TGTGCCAGCAGTGAATGGAGAGGGACAGGGGTGATAGATGAAAAACTGTTTTTT.

V usage is TRBV10-3 and J usage is TRBJ2-7, with 9 bases fitting TRBD2. Germline V CDR1 and CDR2: ENHRY, SYGVKD. The trim removed 3 bases at V and 2 bases at J, leaving 8 bases unmatched. There are 16 residues in the CDR3. The CDR3 region is CAISDRVAGDTYEQYF. The CDR3 DNA is TGTGCCATCAGTGACCGGGTAGCGGGAGATACCTACGAGCAGTACTTC.

In its sample, this clonotype was seen many times. J is TRBJ2-3 and V is TRBV19; TRBD2 agrees at 11 bases. The germline V gene encodes CDR1 LNHDA and CDR2 SQIVND (reference sequence). The CDR3 is 16 amino acids. The junction had 8 bases not matched to a gene; V was cut back by 4 bases and J by 5 bases. DNA for the CDR3: TGTGCCAGTAGTAAAATAGCGGGAGGGCCAAGAGATACGCAGTATTTT. Amino acid sequence: CASSKIAGGPRDTQYF.

This clonotype was observed at least ten times. The chain recombines TRBV11-1 with TRBJ2-1; 10 bases match TRBD2. CDR1 SGHAT and CDR2 FQDESV come from the germline V gene (reference sequence). Trimming cost V 2 bases and J 8 bases; bases outside gene matches: 9. The CDR3 runs to 16 residues. CDR3 region: CASSLLRSGGKDEQFF. CDR3 sequence (DNA): TGTGCCAGCAGCTTACTGCGTAGCGGGGGGAAGGATGAGCAGTTCTTC.

The chain uses TRBV20-1 and TRBJ2-3; 8 bases line up with TRBD1. This CDR3 is built from 13 residues. CDR1 and CDR2 (germline): DFQATT, SNEGSKA (reference sequence). J lost 0 bases, V lost 7 bases, and 3 bases had no gene match. DNA of the CDR3: TGCAGTGGGGGGACAGGAAGCACAGATACGCAGTATTTT. Encoded protein: CSGGTGSTDTQYF.

This clonotype was picked up many times. This rearrangement joins TRBV12-3 or TRBV12-4 to TRBJ1-4; 10 nucleotides align to TRBD1. The length of the CDR3 is 14 residues. V trimming: 5 bases; J trimming: 7 bases; junction bases outside the gene matches: 4. CDR3 sequence (DNA): TGTGCCAGCAGTCCGACAGGGGGCTTTGAAAAACTGTTTTTT. Translating gives CASSPTGGFEKLFF.

This clonotype occurred many times. The chain combines TRBV27 with TRBJ1-4; weak D call: TRBD1 (5 bases). The CDR3 length is 13 residues. Germline loops: CDR1 MNHEY, CDR2 SMNVEV (reference sequence). V gave up 5 bases and J gave up 7 bases, with 11 bases separating them. The CDR3 loop is CASSRGASEKLFF. The CDR3 bases are TGTGCCAGCAGTCGCGGGGCAAGTGAAAAACTGTTTTTT.